Shown below are 20 T cell receptor beta chains from a single sample sequenced in a study of yellow fever vaccine responses in identical twins. TCRdb re-analysed the RT-PCR reads in MiXCR, keeping a single row per CDR3 protein. This table holds 30,000 to 40,000 distinct CDR3 sequences, more than 50% found once. Sequencing was performed on T cells from blood (PBMCs), unsorted or a sorted subset (not recorded which), taken before or after yellow fever vaccination (not recorded which). These receptors came from a woman between 18 and 30 years old who received the yellow fever vaccine.

This clonotype occurred a few times. The V call is TRBV23-1, the J call TRBJ1-1; tentative D call: TRBD1 (5 bases). Being an ORF, TRBV23-1 has a function that is uncertain. V was clipped by 1 base and J by 2 bases, with 23 bases between them. The CDR3 has 19 residues. CDR3 loop: CASSQYPRQGGRENTEAFF. DNA for the CDR3: TGCGCCAGCAGTCAATACCCCCGCCAGGGCGGTAGGGAAAACACTGAAGCTTTCTTT.

Written as DNA, the CDR3 is TGTGCCAGCAGCATGTGGACAGGGGCCGGGGAGCTGTTTTTT. Protein sequence: CASSMWTGAGELFF. The chain uses TRBV11-1 and TRBJ2-2; 9 nucleotides align to TRBD1. Germline CDR1 is SGHAT and CDR2 is FQDESV (reference sequence). The CDR3 extends over 14 amino acids. Unmatched junction bases numbered 4, after V lost 5 bases and J lost 6 bases.

This chain joins TRBV3-1 and TRBJ2-7; D remains ambiguous. CDR1 is LGHDT and CDR2 is YNNKEL in the germline V gene (reference sequence). Trimming removed 6 bases at V and 0 bases at J, with 12 bases between. This CDR3 region has 14 residues. The CDR3 nucleotides read TGTGCCAGCAGGCAAAGCCCCAACTCCTACGAGCAGTACTTC. Translation gives CASRQSPNSYEQYF.

The V and J genes are TRBV20-1 and TRBJ2-3, with D perhaps given as TRBD1 or TRBD2 (5 bases each). Trimming cost V 6 bases and J 2 bases, with 15 bases left between them. This CDR3 comprises 14 residues. Germline CDR1 is DFQATT and CDR2 is SNEGSKA (reference sequence). The chain's CDR3 is CSAPSRGHTDTQYF. The CDR3 nucleotides read TGCAGTGCCCCTTCCCGGGGCCACACAGATACGCAGTATTTT.

This clonotype has just a few counts. The chain links TRBV3-1 to TRBJ2-7; no reliable D call. V was cut by 1 base and J by 7 bases, with 14 bases left in between. This CDR3 is 14 amino acids long. Per the germline V gene, CDR1 is LGHDT and CDR2 is YNNKEL (reference sequence). The CDR3 region has the DNA TGTGCCAGCAGCCAAGGAACCGGTTTCAGGGAGCAGTACTTC. Amino acids: CASSQGTGFREQYF.

The chain employs TRBV23-1 and TRBJ2-7; D unclear. TRBV23-1 is reported as an ORF; its role is uncertain. The CDR3 runs to 10 residues. V lost 6 bases and J lost 3, with 3 bases in between. The CDR3 here is CASSGYEQYF. The CDR3 coding sequence is TGCGCCAGCAGCGGCTACGAGCAGTACTTC.

This chain links TRBV28 with TRBJ2-7; a possible D gene is TRBD1 (5 bases). V was clipped by 1 base and J by 2 bases, with 9 bases between them. Germline V lookup: CDR1 MDHEN, CDR2 SYDVKM. The CDR3 spans 14 residues. The chain's CDR3 is CASSLFTGPYEQYF. The CDR3 DNA follows: TGTGCCAGCAGTTTATTTACAGGACCCTACGAGCAGTACTTC.

The V call is TRBV14, the J call TRBJ2-3; 11 bases are shared with TRBD2. The V and J ends lost 2 bases and 3 bases, in that order; junction bases with no gene match: 4. Germline V gene sequence: CDR1 SGHDN, CDR2 FVKESK. The CDR3 totals 16 residues. DNA of the CDR3: TGTGCCAGCAGCCAAATAGCGGGAGGGGGTACAGATACGCAGTATTTT. Translated: CASSQIAGGGTDTQYF. Filled out from reference TRBV14 and TRBJ2-3, the complete variable domain reads EAGVTQFPSHSVIEKGQTVTLRCDPISGHDNLYWYRRVMGKEIKFLLHFVKESKQDESGMPNNRFLAERTGGTYSTLKVQPAELEDSGVYFCASSQIAGGGTDTQYFGPGTRLTVL.

This clonotype was picked up a small number of times. V is TRBV11-3 and J is TRBJ2-1, with 9 bases that match TRBD2. Germline V lookup: CDR1 SGHNT, CDR2 YENEEA. There are 14 residues in the CDR3. V shed 4 bases and J 6 bases; nucleotides not matched to a gene: 4. CDR3 sequence (DNA): TGTGCCAGCAGCTCCCCGACTAGCGGCAATGAGCAGTTCTTC. Encoded protein: CASSSPTSGNEQFF.

The chain combines TRBV20-1 with TRBJ1-2, with unresolved D. The CDR3 spans 12 residues. Germline CDR1 reads DFQATT; CDR2 reads SNEGSKA (reference sequence). V shed 6 bases and J shed 1 base, with 9 bases lying between them. CDR3 residues: CSAVRINYGYTF. In DNA form, the CDR3 reads TGCAGTGCCGTAAGGATTAACTATGGCTACACCTTC.

The chain carries TRBV6-1 and TRBJ1-1, with 8 bases matching TRBD1. The CDR3 spans 14 residues. Germline CDR1 MNHNS, CDR2 SASEGT. The ends lost 6 bases at V and 3 bases at J; junction bases unmatched: 6. CDR3 amino acids: CASRPQGVDTEAFF. Here the CDR3 DNA reads TGTGCCAGCAGGCCACAGGGGGTCGACACTGAAGCTTTCTTT.

The chain carries TRBV5-6 and TRBJ2-7; no clear D gene. The CDR3 is made up of 11 amino acids. V lost 1 base, J lost 7 bases, and 6 bases lay in between. Looked up from germline, CDR1 is SGHDT and CDR2 is YYEEEE. The CDR3 loop reads CASSLFWEQYV. The CDR3 DNA is TGTGCCAGCAGCTTGTTCTGGGAGCAGTACGTC.

The chain is built from TRBV19 and TRBJ1-5; D not resolved. Trimming removed 2 bases from V and 0 bases from J, with 8 bases in between. Germline CDR1 reads LNHDA; CDR2 reads SQIVND (reference sequence). The CDR3 covers 15 residues. Here the CDR3 DNA reads TGTGCCAGTAGTATACTACAAAATAGCAATCAGCCCCAGCATTTT. This sequence encodes CASSILQNSNQPQHF.

The chain links TRBV12-3 or TRBV12-4 to TRBJ2-7, with TRBD2 matching over 9 bases. The CDR3 is 15 amino acids. Trimming at V came to 4 bases and at J to 6 bases, leaving 10 bases not matched to a gene. For the CDR3, the DNA is TGTGCCAGCAGTTCCGGGGCTAGCGGGGCTGGCGAGCAGTACGTC. It specifies CASSSGASGAGEQYV.

V gene TRBV7-7 combines with J gene TRBJ2-5, with no clear D. CDR3 size: 13 residues. Per germline, CDR1 SSHAT and CDR2 FNYEAQ (reference sequence). Trimming took 1 base from V and 1 from J, leaving 4 bases between them. CDR3: CASSLDSQETQYF. CDR3 nucleotides: TGTGCCAGCAGCTTAGACAGCCAAGAGACCCAGTACTTC.

This clonotype was seen a few times. This chain connects TRBV21-1 to TRBJ2-5. TRBV21-1 is annotated as a pseudogene. The CDR3 is 15 residues long. The CDR3 protein is CASSKARTSQETQYF. In DNA, the CDR3 is TGTGCCAGCAGCAAAGCCAGGACGTCACAAGAGACCCAGTACTTC.

Notes on this clonotype: The conserved final phenylalanine or tryptophan is absent from the CDR3, which likely points to a read error. The limits of the CDR3 on the DNA are not certain, so only TCRdb's listed CDR3 is given. The genes are TRBV5-6 and TRBJ1-1. The CDR3 comprises 9 residues, both ends counted. The germline V gene encodes CDR1 SGHDT and CDR2 YYEEEE. CDR3 sequence: CASSLAPPP.

This clonotype was detected a few times. This sequence joins TRBV15 and TRBJ2-1, with 7 nucleotides matching TRBD1. Losses at the gene ends were 0 bases for V and 4 bases for J; bases not matched to a gene: 9. Germline-derived CDR1 and CDR2 are LNHNV and YYDKDF (reference sequence). This CDR3 has 17 amino acids. The CDR3 coding sequence is TGTGCCACCAGCAGAGAATCCGGGACAGTCCCGTACAATGAGCAGTTCTTC. Protein sequence: CATSRESGTVPYNEQFF.

The chain combines TRBV5-1 with TRBJ2-3; TRBD1 or TRBD2 may be the D gene (6 bases each). V lost 7 bases and J 6 bases, leaving 18 bases between the germline ends. The CDR3 runs 14 residues. CDR1 is SGHRS and CDR2 is YFSETQ in the germline V gene. CDR3 amino acids: CASHTRGPGDTQYF. The DNA of the CDR3 is TGCGCCAGCCATACACGGGGGCCGGGGGATACGCAGTATTTT.

The rearrangement uses TRBV2 and TRBJ2-2; D remains unclear. Trimming stripped 3 bases from V and 4 bases from J, with 12 bases between. This CDR3 is 15 amino acids long. Germline lookup yields CDR1 SNHLY and CDR2 FYNNEI. CDR3 in amino acids: CASSEELPGTGELFF. DNA for the CDR3: TGTGCCAGCAGTGAGGAACTACCCGGCACCGGGGAGCTGTTTTTT.